The 20 T cell receptor beta chains below all came from one sample that was sequenced in a study of blood T cell repertoires in COVID-19 (dated by TCRdb to the early 2020s). Receptor libraries were prepared by the immunoSEQ multiplex PCR assay. TCRdb took over this immuneACCESS table, retaining in-frame rearrangements with V and J assigned. Such tables are incomplete; in checked studies, under half of the missing clones stem from an unresolved V gene, and the remainder is unexplained. Within this sample are approximately 150,000 clones, with 70% to 80% of them counted one time only. Of the sample, 7% to 10% falls within the top ten clones. The sample taken for sequencing was peripheral blood. Receptors were obtained from a woman aged 60-70 years with COVID-19, enrolled during active disease.

Note on this clone: A much more abundant neighbour one base away suggests this may be a read error. The sample contains more than one DNA sequence encoding this CDR3. The J gene is TRBJ2-5, the V gene TRBV11-2; TRBD1 is a possible D gene (5 bases). Germline V gene sequence: CDR1 SGHAT, CDR2 FQNNGV. The CDR3 length is 13 residues. V was trimmed by 3 bases and J by 5 bases, leaving 10 bases between them. DNA for the CDR3: TGTGCCAGCAGCTTGGCAGGGATGGAGACCCAGTACTTC. Its translation is CASSLAGMETQYF.

The chain joins TRBV5-4 to TRBJ2-1; D is possibly TRBD1 (5 bases). Germline V gene lookup returns CDR1 SGHNT and CDR2 YYREEE (reference sequence). The CDR3 length is 15 residues. V shed 5 bases and J shed 0 bases, with 12 bases lying between them. The CDR3 sequence: CASRPYRNSYNEQFF. The CDR3 DNA follows: TGTGCCAGCAGACCGTACAGGAACTCCTACAATGAGCAGTTCTTC.

The J gene is TRBJ2-1, the V gene TRBV7-3; TRBD2 agrees at 14 bases. CDR1 is SGHTA and CDR2 is FQGTGA in the germline V gene. J was trimmed by 8 bases and V by 4 bases; bases with no gene match: 13. CDR3 length: 18 amino acids. The CDR3 region is CASSSKARLAGGPYEQFF. CDR3 nucleotides: TGTGCCAGCAGCTCAAAAGCGAGACTAGCGGGAGGGCCCTATGAGCAGTTCTTC.

V usage is TRBV14 and J usage is TRBJ1-1; D gene ambiguous. CDR3 length: 16 residues. CDR1 is SGHDN and CDR2 is FVKESK in the germline V gene. V was pared by 2 bases and J by 0 bases, with 13 bases between. The CDR3 nucleotides are TGTGCCAGCAGCCAAAGAGCAGGTACCATGAACACTGAAGCTTTCTTT. This sequence encodes CASSQRAGTMNTEAFF.

V usage is TRBV28 and J usage is TRBJ2-7; 8 bases match TRBD1. Trimming cost V 6 bases and J 3 bases; bases outside gene matches: 10. The CDR3 covers 15 residues. CDR1 and CDR2 (germline): MDHEN, SYDVKM. CDR3 nucleotides: TGTGCCAGCAGCCCTCCGGGACAGGTTTACTACGAGCAGTACGTC. Amino acids: CASSPPGQVYYEQYV.

In this sample, this clone turned up many times. The chain links TRBV6-5 to TRBJ2-7, with 8 bases matching TRBD1. The CDR3 consists of 14 residues. V shed 8 bases, J shed 6 bases, and the junction held 12 bases outside the gene matches. Germline CDR1 MNHEY, CDR2 SVGAGI. This CDR3 reads CASRQGISLSEQYV. CDR3 coding DNA: TGTGCCAGCCGACAGGGGATATCCTTAAGCGAGCAGTACGTC.

The rearrangement joins TRBV23-1 to TRBJ2-5; perhaps TRBD1 as D (6 bases). TRBV23-1 is placed among ORFs of uncertain function. This CDR3 has 11 amino acids. The germline V and J ends were trimmed by 6 bases and 5 bases, with 7 bases remaining between them. CDR3 DNA sequence: TGCGCCAGCAGACAGGGCGAGACCCAGTACTTC. This gives the protein CASRQGETQYF.

The chain couples TRBV5-1 to TRBJ1-2, with 9 bases fitting TRBD1. In germline, CDR1 is SGHRS, CDR2 YFSETQ. The junction had 2 bases not matched to a gene; V was cut back by 0 bases and J by 8 bases. There are 13 residues in the CDR3. The CDR3 nucleotides are TGCGCCAGCAGCTTGGACAGGGGGCGCGGCTACACCTTC. Translated, it gives CASSLDRGRGYTF.

This chain connects TRBV5-1 to TRBJ2-4; weak D call: TRBD1 (5 bases). The CDR3 is 13 residues long. Germline CDR1 and CDR2: SGHRS and YFSETQ. V was trimmed by 0 bases and J by 8 bases, leaving 9 bases between them. For the CDR3, the DNA is TGCGCCAGCAGCTTGGCAGGGTCGGACATTCAGTACTTC. This gives the protein CASSLAGSDIQYF.

The genes are TRBV19 and TRBJ1-5; 10 bases agree with TRBD1. Germline values: CDR1 LNHDA, CDR2 SQIVND (reference sequence). J gave up 3 bases and V 3 bases, and 20 bases lay outside the gene matches. This CDR3 has 21 amino acids. The CDR3 DNA is TGTGCCAGTAGTATCGGTAGGGGCCTGACAGGGGGCGAAGGGGTCAATCAGCCCCAGCATTTT. Translating gives CASSIGRGLTGGEGVNQPQHF.

In nucleotides, the CDR3 is TGTGCCAGCAGCGTAGATAATCTGTCCAAAAACATTCAGTACTTC. Its protein product is CASSVDNLSKNIQYF. The genes are TRBV9 and TRBJ2-4; no clear D gene. The CDR3 runs to 15 residues. The V end lost 0 bases, the J end lost 2 bases, and 9 bases lay between the germline ends. Per the germline V gene, CDR1 is SGDLS and CDR2 is YYNGEE.

This chain connects TRBV28 to TRBJ1-5; the match to TRBD1 covers 8 bases. The CDR3 is made up of 15 amino acids. Per germline, CDR1 MDHEN and CDR2 SYDVKM. Losses at the gene ends were 3 bases for V and 3 bases for J; bases not matched to a gene: 4. Here the CDR3 reads CASSLGQAPNQPQHF. The CDR3 DNA reads as TGTGCCAGCAGTTTGGGACAGGCCCCCAATCAGCCCCAGCATTTT.

The V call is TRBV24-1, the J call TRBJ2-1, with 13 bases that match TRBD2. The germline gives CDR1 KGHDR, CDR2 SFDVKD. V lost 5 bases to trimming and J lost 0 bases; unmatched junction nucleotides: 0. CDR3 length equals 16 residues. CDR3 nucleotide sequence: TGTGCCACCAGTGGGACTAGCGGGAGCTCCTACAATGAGCAGTTCTTC. Amino acids: CATSGTSGSSYNEQFF.

The CDR3 spells CASSLVREDYGYTF. The DNA for the CDR3 is TGTGCCAGCAGCTTGGTACGGGAGGACTATGGCTACACCTTC. The V and J genes are TRBV5-4 and TRBJ1-2; no clear D gene. The CDR3 sequence is 14 residues long. Germline CDR1 reads SGHNT; CDR2 reads YYREEE (reference sequence). The germline V and J ends were trimmed by 0 bases and 3 bases, with 9 bases remaining between them.

This clone was observed a single time. The chain couples TRBV5-6 to TRBJ2-7; no firm D call. Germline V gene lookup returns CDR1 SGHDT and CDR2 YYEEEE. V dropped 4 bases and J dropped 1 base, with 15 bases sitting between them. The CDR3 consists of 15 residues. CDR3 DNA sequence: TGTGCCAGCAGCCCCCCCGGGTCAGTATCCTACGAGCAGTACTTC. This encodes CASSPPGSVSYEQYF.

J is TRBJ2-1 and V is TRBV7-3; D might be TRBD1 (6 bases). Trimming took 5 bases from V and 7 from J, leaving 12 bases between them. This CDR3 comprises 13 residues. Germline-derived CDR1 and CDR2 are SGHTA and FQGTGA. The CDR3 DNA is TGTGCCAGCAGCCAGGACAGACTGAATGAGCAGTTCTTC. Translation: CASSQDRLNEQFF.

The chain is built from TRBV24-1 and TRBJ2-1; tentatively, D is TRBD1 (5 bases). From germline, CDR1 is KGHDR and CDR2 SFDVKD. Trimming took off 4 bases at V and 8 bases at J, with 17 bases between the two ends. This CDR3 contains 15 residues. CDR3 bases: TGTGCCACCAGTGACAGCAACGCAGGGATGGATGAGCAGTTCTTC. This gives the protein CATSDSNAGMDEQFF.

The chain carries TRBV6-6 and TRBJ2-5; TRBD2 matches 8 bases. Germline CDR1 MNHNY, CDR2 SVGAGI (reference sequence). This CDR3 is built from 13 residues. The J segment lost 5 bases and the V segment lost 8 bases, leaving 7 bases of the junction unmatched. The CDR3 DNA reads as TGTGCCAGCGGCGGGGGGCTGAGGGAGACCCAGTACTTC. It yields the protein CASGGGLRETQYF.

This clone was counted only a few times. The CDR3: CASSDSSGGANEQFF. CDR3 nucleotides: TGTGCCAGCAGTGACTCTAGCGGGGGGGCCAATGAGCAGTTCTTC. The chain links TRBV6-4 to TRBJ2-1; 11 bases line up with TRBD2. Unmatched junction bases numbered 1, after V lost 0 bases and J lost 6 bases. CDR3 length equals 15 residues. Germline lookup yields CDR1 MRHNA and CDR2 SNTAGT.

A few counts support this clone. The chain links TRBV14 to TRBJ2-5, with D unresolved. V was cut by 4 bases and J by 1 base, with 10 bases left in between. The CDR3 contains 14 residues. Germline V gene data show CDR1 as SGHDN and CDR2 as FVKESK. The CDR3 DNA is TGTGCCAGCAGCCCCGGTTCAGGCCAAGAGACCCAGTACTTC. Translated: CASSPGSGQETQYF.